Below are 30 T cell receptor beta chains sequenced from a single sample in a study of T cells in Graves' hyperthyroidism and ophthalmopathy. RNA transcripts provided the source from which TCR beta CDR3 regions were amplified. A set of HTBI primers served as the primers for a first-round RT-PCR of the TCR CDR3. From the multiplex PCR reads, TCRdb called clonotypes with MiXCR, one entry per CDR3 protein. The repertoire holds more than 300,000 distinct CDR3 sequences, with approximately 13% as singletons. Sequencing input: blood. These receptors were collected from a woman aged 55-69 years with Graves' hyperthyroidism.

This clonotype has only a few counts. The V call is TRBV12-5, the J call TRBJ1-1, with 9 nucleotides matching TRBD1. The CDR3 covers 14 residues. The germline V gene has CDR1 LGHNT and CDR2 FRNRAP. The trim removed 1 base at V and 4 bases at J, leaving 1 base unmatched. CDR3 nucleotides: TGTGCTAGTGGTTTGGGACAGGGGGGCACTGAAGCTTTCTTT. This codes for CASGLGQGGTEAFF.

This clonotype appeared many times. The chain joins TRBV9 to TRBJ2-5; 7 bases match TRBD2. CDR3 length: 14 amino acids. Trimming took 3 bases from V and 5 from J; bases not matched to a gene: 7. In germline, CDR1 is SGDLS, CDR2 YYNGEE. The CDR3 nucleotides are TGTGCCAGCAGCGAGGGGAGGGGAGGCGAGACCCAGTACTTC. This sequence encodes CASSEGRGGETQYF.

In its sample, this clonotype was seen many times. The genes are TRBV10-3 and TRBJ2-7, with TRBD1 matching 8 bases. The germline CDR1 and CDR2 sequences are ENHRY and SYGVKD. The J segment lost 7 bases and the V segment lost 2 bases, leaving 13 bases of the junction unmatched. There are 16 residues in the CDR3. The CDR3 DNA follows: TGTGCCATCAGTGAGCCCGGAATGACAGGGGCTCAAGAGCAGTACTTC. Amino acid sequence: CAISEPGMTGAQEQYF.

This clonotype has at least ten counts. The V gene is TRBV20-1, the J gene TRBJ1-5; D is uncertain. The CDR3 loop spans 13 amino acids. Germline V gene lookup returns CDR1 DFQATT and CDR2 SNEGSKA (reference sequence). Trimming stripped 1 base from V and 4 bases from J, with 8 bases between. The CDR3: CSARGQVNQPQHF. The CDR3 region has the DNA TGCAGTGCTAGAGGCCAGGTTAATCAGCCCCAGCATTTT.

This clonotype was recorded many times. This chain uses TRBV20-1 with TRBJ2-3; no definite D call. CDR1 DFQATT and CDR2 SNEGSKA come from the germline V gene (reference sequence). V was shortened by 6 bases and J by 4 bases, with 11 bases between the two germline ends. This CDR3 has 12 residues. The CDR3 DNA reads TGCAGTGCAACCGACCGATCAGATACGCAGTATTTT. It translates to CSATDRSDTQYF.

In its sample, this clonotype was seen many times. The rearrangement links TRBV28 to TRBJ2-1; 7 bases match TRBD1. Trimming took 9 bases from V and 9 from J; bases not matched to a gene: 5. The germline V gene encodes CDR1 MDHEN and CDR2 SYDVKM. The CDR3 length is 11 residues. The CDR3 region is CASTDRLEQFF. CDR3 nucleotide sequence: TGTGCCAGTACGGACAGGCTTGAGCAGTTCTTC.

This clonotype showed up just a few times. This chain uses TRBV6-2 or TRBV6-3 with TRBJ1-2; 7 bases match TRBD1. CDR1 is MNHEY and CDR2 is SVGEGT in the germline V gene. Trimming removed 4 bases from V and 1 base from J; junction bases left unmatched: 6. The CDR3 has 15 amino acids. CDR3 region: CASSSPGGNNYGYTF. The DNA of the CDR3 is TGTGCCAGCAGTTCTCCAGGGGGTAATAACTATGGCTACACCTTC.

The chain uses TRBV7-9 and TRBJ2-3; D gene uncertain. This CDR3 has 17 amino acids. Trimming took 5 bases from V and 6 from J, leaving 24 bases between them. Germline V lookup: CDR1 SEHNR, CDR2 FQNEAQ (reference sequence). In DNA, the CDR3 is TGTGCCAGCAGCATAGACCGAGAGGCCCCGGTTGTCGATACGCAGTATTTT. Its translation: CASSIDREAPVVDTQYF. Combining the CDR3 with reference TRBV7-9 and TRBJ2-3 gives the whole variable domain DTGVSQNPRHKITKRGQNVTFRCDPISEHNRLYWYRQTLGQGPEFLTYFQNEAQLEKSRLLSDRFSAERPKGSFSTLEIQRTEQGDSAMYLCASSIDREAPVVDTQYFGPGTRLTVL.

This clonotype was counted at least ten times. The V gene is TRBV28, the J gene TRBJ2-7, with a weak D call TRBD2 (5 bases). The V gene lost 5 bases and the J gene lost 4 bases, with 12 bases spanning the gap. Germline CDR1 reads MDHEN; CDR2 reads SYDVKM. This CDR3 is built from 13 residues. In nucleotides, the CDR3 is TGTGCCAGCAGTGTCGACGGGGAATACGAGCAGTACTTC. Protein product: CASSVDGEYEQYF.

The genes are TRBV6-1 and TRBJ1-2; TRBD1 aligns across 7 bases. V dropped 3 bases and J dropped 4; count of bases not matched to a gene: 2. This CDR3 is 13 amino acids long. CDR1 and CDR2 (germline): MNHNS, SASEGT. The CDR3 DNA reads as TGTGCCAGCAGTGACCGACAGGGCTATGGCTACACCTTC. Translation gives CASSDRQGYGYTF.

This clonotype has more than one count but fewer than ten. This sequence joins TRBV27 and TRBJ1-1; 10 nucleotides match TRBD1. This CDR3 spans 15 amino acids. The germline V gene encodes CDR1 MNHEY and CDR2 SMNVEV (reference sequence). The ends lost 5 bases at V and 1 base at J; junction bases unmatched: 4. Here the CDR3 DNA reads TGTGCCAGCAGTCCCAGGGACAGGGGGAACACTGAAGCTTTCTTT. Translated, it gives CASSPRDRGNTEAFF.

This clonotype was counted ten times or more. The CDR3 nucleotides read TGCAGTGCTAGAGGGACCGCCGTGGGAGCTTTCTTT. This gives the protein CSARGTAVGAFF. The chain combines TRBV20-1 with TRBJ1-1; D is ambiguous. Germline CDR1 DFQATT, CDR2 SNEGSKA (reference sequence). V gave up 1 base and J gave up 10 bases, with 13 bases separating them. This CDR3 is 12 amino acids long.

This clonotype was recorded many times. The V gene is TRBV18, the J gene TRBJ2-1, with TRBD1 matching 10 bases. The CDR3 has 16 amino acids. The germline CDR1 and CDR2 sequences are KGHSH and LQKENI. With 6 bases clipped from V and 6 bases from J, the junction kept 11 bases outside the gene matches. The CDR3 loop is CASSGSDRGKVNEQFF. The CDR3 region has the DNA TGTGCCAGCTCCGGTTCGGACAGGGGGAAAGTCAATGAGCAGTTCTTC.

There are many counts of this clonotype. CDR3 nucleotide sequence: TGTGCCAGCAGTGGACAGGGGATAACAGATACGCAGTATTTT. Amino acid sequence: CASSGQGITDTQYF. The chain employs TRBV6-2 or TRBV6-3 and TRBJ2-3; TRBD1 matches at 9 bases. The CDR3 runs 14 residues. V lost 5 bases and J lost 3; bases outside the gene matches: 3. CDR1 and CDR2 from the germline V gene are MNHEY and SVGEGT.

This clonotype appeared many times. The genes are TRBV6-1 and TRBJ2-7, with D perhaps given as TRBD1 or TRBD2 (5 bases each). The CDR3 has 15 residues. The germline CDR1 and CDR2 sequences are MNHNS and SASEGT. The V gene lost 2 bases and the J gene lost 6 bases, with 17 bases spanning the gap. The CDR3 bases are TGTGCCAGCAGTGAAAACGCGGGCATGGGACCCGAGCAGTACTTC. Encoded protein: CASSENAGMGPEQYF.

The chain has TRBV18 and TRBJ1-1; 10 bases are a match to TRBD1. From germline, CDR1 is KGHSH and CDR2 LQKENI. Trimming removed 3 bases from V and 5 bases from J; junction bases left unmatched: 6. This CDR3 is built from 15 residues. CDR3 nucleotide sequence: TGTGCCAGCTCACCGGAGACAGGGGGCCGGACTGAAGCTTTCTTT. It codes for CASSPETGGRTEAFF.

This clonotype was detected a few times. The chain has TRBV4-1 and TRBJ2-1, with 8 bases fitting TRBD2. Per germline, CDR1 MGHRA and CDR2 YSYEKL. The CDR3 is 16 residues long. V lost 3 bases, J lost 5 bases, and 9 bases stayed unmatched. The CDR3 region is CASSQDPGLGNNEQFF. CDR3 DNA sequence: TGCGCCAGCAGCCAGGACCCGGGACTAGGTAACAATGAGCAGTTCTTC.

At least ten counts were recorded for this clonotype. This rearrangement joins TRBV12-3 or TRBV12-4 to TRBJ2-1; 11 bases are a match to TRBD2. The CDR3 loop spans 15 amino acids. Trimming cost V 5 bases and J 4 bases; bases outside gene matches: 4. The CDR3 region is CASSKGTSGYNEQFF. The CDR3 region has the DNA TGTGCCAGCAGTAAAGGGACTAGCGGATACAATGAGCAGTTCTTC.

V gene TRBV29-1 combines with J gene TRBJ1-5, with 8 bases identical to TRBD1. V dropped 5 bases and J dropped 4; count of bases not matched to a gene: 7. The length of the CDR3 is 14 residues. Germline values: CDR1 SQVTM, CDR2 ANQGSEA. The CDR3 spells CSVSDRGGNQPQHF. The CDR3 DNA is TGCAGCGTTAGCGACAGGGGAGGAAATCAGCCCCAGCATTTT.

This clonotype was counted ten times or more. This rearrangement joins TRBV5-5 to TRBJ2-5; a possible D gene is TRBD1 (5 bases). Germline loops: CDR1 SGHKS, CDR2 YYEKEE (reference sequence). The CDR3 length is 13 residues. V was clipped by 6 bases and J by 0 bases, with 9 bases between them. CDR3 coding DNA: TGTGCCAGCACTGACAGTTACCAAGAGACCCAGTACTTC. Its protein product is CASTDSYQETQYF.

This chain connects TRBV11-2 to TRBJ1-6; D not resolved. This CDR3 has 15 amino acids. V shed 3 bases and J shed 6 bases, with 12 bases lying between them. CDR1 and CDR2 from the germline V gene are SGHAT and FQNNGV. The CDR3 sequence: CASSFAAAPNSPLHF. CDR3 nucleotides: TGTGCCAGCAGCTTCGCAGCGGCCCCTAATTCACCCCTCCACTTT.

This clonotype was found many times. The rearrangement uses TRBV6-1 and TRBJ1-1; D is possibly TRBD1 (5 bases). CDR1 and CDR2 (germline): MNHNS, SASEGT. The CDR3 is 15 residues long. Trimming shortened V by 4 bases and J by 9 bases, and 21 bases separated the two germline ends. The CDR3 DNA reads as TGTGCCAGCAGTGCCGTCGTTGGGGGATGGGGACAAGCTTTCTTT. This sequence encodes CASSAVVGGWGQAFF.

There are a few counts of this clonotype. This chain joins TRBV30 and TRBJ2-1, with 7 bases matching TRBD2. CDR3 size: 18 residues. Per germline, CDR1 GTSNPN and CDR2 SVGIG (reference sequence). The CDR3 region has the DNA TGTGCTTCCTCGGGTCGTTGGCGGGAGTACCCATCCTACAATGAGCAGTTCTTC. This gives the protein CASSGRWREYPSYNEQFF.

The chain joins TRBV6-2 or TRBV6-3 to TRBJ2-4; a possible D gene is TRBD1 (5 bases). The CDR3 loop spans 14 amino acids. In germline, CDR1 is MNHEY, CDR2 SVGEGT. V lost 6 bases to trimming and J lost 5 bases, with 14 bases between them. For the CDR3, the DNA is TGTGCCAGCAGCCGAGACAGCCTACAAAACATTCAGTACTTC. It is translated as CASSRDSLQNIQYF.

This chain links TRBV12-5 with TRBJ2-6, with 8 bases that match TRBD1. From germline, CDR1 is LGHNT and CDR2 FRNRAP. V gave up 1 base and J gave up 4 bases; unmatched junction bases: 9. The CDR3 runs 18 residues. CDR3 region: CASGLDPRQGLGANVLTF. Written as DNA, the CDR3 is TGTGCTAGTGGTTTGGACCCCCGACAGGGGTTAGGGGCCAACGTCCTGACTTTC. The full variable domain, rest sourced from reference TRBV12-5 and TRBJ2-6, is DARVTQTPRHKVTEMGQEVTMRCQPILGHNTVFWYRQTMMQGLELLAYFRNRAPLDDSGMPKDRFSAEMPDATLATLKIQPSEPRDSAVYFCASGLDPRQGLGANVLTFGAGSRLTVL.

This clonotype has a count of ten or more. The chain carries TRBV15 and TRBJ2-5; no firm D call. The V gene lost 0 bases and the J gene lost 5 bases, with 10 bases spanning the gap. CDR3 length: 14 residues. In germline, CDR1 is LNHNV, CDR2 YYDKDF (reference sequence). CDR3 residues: CATSRDPTGETQYF. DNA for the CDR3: TGTGCCACCAGCAGAGATCCGACGGGTGAGACCCAGTACTTC.

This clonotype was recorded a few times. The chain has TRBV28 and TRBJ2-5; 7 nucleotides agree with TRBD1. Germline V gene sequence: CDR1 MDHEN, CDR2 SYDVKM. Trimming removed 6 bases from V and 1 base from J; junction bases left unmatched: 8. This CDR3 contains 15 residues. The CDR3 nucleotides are TGTGCCAGCAGAACAACCGGGACAGCCCAAGAGACCCAGTACTTC. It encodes CASRTTGTAQETQYF.

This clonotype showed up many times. This CDR3 is CASSEGLAGRGEQFF. The CDR3 DNA is TGTGCCAGCAGTGAAGGGCTAGCGGGAAGGGGTGAGCAGTTCTTC. V usage is TRBV2 and J usage is TRBJ2-1; TRBD2 agrees at 9 bases. With 1 base clipped from V and 9 bases from J, the junction kept 7 bases outside the gene matches. The CDR3 covers 15 residues. Germline loops: CDR1 SNHLY, CDR2 FYNNEI.

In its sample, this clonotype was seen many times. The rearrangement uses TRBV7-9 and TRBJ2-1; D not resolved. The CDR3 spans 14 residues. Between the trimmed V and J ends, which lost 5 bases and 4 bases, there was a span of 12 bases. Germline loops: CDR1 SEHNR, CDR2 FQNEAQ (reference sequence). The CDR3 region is CASSLSPSYNEQFF. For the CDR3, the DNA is TGTGCCAGCAGCCTAAGCCCCTCGTACAATGAGCAGTTCTTC.

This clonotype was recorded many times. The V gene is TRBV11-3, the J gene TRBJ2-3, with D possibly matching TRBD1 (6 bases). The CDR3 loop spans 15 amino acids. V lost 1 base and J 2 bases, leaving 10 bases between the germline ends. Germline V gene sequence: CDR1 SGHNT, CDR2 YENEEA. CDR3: CASSLGTENTDTQYF. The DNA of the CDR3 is TGTGCCAGCAGCTTAGGGACAGAGAACACAGATACGCAGTATTTT.